This TCR beta chain was sequenced during a study of T cell responses to AZD1222 COVID-19 vaccine. The data were produced by immunoSEQ multiplex PCR, yet TCRdb's version contains in-frame clones alone and is incomplete. The table shows about 120,000 clones, with about 85% occurring only once. Whole-study results and caveats: Clonal diversity may have been underestimated in mostly white British donors.

The germline V gene has CDR1 LNHDA and CDR2 SQIVND (reference sequence). The CDR3 runs 12 residues. Trimming took 8 bases from V and 6 from J, leaving 13 bases between them. As for this clone: The antigen is not known.

The sample here was peripheral blood, taken on day 0 of AZD1222 vaccination. The origin of this receptor is an adult in good health. V and J are TRBV19 and TRBJ1-2; D unclear. The CDR3 spells CASVHGLNGYTF. CDR3 nucleotides: TGTGCCAGTGTCCACGGACTCAATGGCTACACCTTC.